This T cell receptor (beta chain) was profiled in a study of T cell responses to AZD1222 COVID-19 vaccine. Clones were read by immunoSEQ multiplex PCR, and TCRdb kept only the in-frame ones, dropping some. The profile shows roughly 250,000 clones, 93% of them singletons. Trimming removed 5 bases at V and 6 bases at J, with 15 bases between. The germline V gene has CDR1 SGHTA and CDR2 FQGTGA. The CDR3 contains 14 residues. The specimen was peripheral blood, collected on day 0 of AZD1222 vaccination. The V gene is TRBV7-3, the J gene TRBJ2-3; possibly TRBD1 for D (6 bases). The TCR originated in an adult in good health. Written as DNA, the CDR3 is TGTGCCAGCAGCCTAAGACAGGTTACGGATACGCAGTATTTT. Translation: CASSLRQVTDTQYF.